The 14 T cell receptor beta chains presented below share a single source sample, sequenced in a study of Graves' ophthalmopathy and Graves' hyperthyroidism. From RNA, the CDR3 regions of TCR beta chains were amplified and sequenced. HTBI primers were used in a first-round RT-PCR, which preceded a second-round multiplex PCR. MiXCR, applied by TCRdb to the multiplex PCR reads, yields one record per CDR3 protein. The sample holds a few hundred thousand distinct CDR3 sequences, approximately 20% seen once. The sample taken for sequencing was peripheral blood. The receptors derive from a woman under 30 with Graves' ophthalmopathy.

Many counts were recorded for this clonotype. The J gene is TRBJ1-3, the V gene TRBV28; D is unclear. Trimming left V 10 bases short and J 4 bases short, with 17 bases between. CDR1 and CDR2 from the germline V gene are MDHEN and SYDVKM. CDR3 size: 14 residues. This CDR3 is CATLRPTQGNTIYF. The CDR3, as DNA: TGTGCCACCCTTCGTCCTACACAGGGAAACACCATATATTTT.

This clonotype came up many times. This chain links TRBV4-1 with TRBJ2-7, with D maybe TRBD2 (7 bases). V shed 3 bases and J shed 2 bases, with 20 bases lying between them. CDR3 length equals 17 residues. Germline V gene data show CDR1 as MGHRA and CDR2 as YSYEKL. CDR3 residues: CASSQVPPGGKAYEQYF. The CDR3 coding sequence is TGCGCCAGCAGCCAGGTTCCCCCGGGGGGCAAGGCCTACGAGCAGTACTTC.

This clonotype has a count of ten or more. The chain recombines TRBV5-4 with TRBJ1-5; tentative D call: TRBD1 (5 bases). Germline lookup yields CDR1 SGHNT and CDR2 YYREEE (reference sequence). This CDR3 region has 14 residues. V lost 0 bases, J lost 5 bases, and 9 bases lay in between. In nucleotides, the CDR3 is TGTGCCAGCAGCTTGGAGGGGTCCGATCAGCCCCAGCATTTT. This codes for CASSLEGSDQPQHF.

This clonotype was seen at least ten times. J is TRBJ2-2 and V is TRBV5-5, with TRBD1 matching over 7 bases. CDR3 length: 16 residues. Germline V lookup: CDR1 SGHKS, CDR2 YYEKEE (reference sequence). V dropped 2 bases and J dropped 3; count of bases not matched to a gene: 7. For the CDR3, the DNA is TGTGCCAGCAGCTTCATGACGACAGGGTACACCGGGGAGCTGTTTTTT. Protein product: CASSFMTTGYTGELFF.

The table lists this clonotype with many counts. This chain uses TRBV20-1 with TRBJ1-3; 10 nucleotides line up with TRBD1. Germline CDR1 reads DFQATT; CDR2 reads SNEGSKA (reference sequence). The CDR3 runs 14 residues. Germline trimming cut 3 bases from V and 4 bases from J; bases unmatched to any gene: 3. CDR3 residues: CSARTGGSGNTIYF. In DNA form, the CDR3 reads TGCAGTGCTAGGACAGGGGGCTCCGGAAACACCATATATTTT.

This clonotype has at least ten counts. The chain has TRBV7-2 and TRBJ2-4; 10 nucleotides align to TRBD1. Unmatched junction bases numbered 7, after V lost 5 bases and J lost 0 bases. Per germline, CDR1 SGHTA and CDR2 FQGNSA. This CDR3 is 17 amino acids long. The CDR3 nucleotides are TGTGCCAGCAGCCGGGACAGGGGACGCGTAGCCAAAAACATTCAGTACTTC. Translating it yields CASSRDRGRVAKNIQYF.

This clonotype showed up many times. The V call is TRBV28, the J call TRBJ2-7; 8 nucleotides match TRBD2. Per germline, CDR1 MDHEN and CDR2 SYDVKM. V was clipped by 4 bases and J by 4 bases; unmatched bases: 12. The CDR3 covers 16 residues. CDR3 sequence: CASSSPGGVSWYEQYF. Written as DNA, the CDR3 is TGTGCCAGCAGTTCCCCGGGGGGGGTTAGTTGGTACGAGCAGTACTTC.

This clonotype was seen repeatedly, ten times or more. This chain connects TRBV6-2 or TRBV6-3 to TRBJ1-6; unclear D gene. V was cut by 5 bases and J by 6 bases, with 17 bases left in between. From germline, CDR1 is MNHEY and CDR2 SVGEGT. The CDR3 covers 16 residues. Written as DNA, the CDR3 is TGTGCCAGCAGTCCGGACGGAATCAACTTTAATTCACCCCTCCACTTT. It is translated as CASSPDGINFNSPLHF.

There are many counts of this clonotype. This sequence joins TRBV28 and TRBJ1-5, with no clear D. Per germline, CDR1 MDHEN and CDR2 SYDVKM. Trimming cost V 4 bases and J 5 bases, with 6 bases left between them. The CDR3 covers 12 residues. Here the CDR3 DNA reads TGTGCCAGCAGTTCGGTCGATCAGCCCCAGCATTTT. This translates into CASSSVDQPQHF.

This clonotype was observed many times. The chain couples TRBV7-3 to TRBJ2-2; a possible D gene is TRBD2 (5 bases). This CDR3 contains 14 residues. Germline CDR1 reads SGHTA; CDR2 reads FQGTGA. The V and J ends lost 1 base and 8 bases respectively, with 11 bases between them. The CDR3 DNA reads TGTGCCAGCAGCTTAAGGCGTTCGGGAGGGGAGCTGTTTTTT. It yields the protein CASSLRRSGGELFF. The full variable domain, rest sourced from reference TRBV7-3 and TRBJ2-2, is GAGVSQTPSNKVTEKGKYVELRCDPISGHTALYWYRQSLGQGPEFLIYFQGTGAADDSGLPNDRFFAVRPEGSVSTLKIQRTERGDSAVYLCASSLRRSGGELFFGEGSRLTVL.

This clonotype showed up many times. V gene TRBV11-1 combines with J gene TRBJ1-1; TRBD1 aligns across 10 bases. There are 17 residues in the CDR3. In germline, CDR1 is SGHAT, CDR2 FQDESV (reference sequence). Germline trimming cut 3 bases from V and 4 bases from J; bases unmatched to any gene: 11. The CDR3 nucleotides read TGTGCCAGCAGCTTTCGGGACAGGGGATATATGATCACTGAAGCTTTCTTT. Amino acids: CASSFRDRGYMITEAFF.

This clonotype occurred many times. The V call is TRBV4-3, the J call TRBJ2-7; no firm D call. Germline CDR1 is LGHNA and CDR2 is YSLEER. V was cut by 0 bases and J by 5 bases, with 11 bases left in between. CDR3 length: 14 residues. The CDR3, as DNA: TGCGCCAGCAGCCAAGAGGGTCCACGAGACGAGCAGTACTTC. This sequence encodes CASSQEGPRDEQYF.

This clonotype came up many times. This chain joins TRBV6-4 and TRBJ1-5, with a tentative D call TRBD1 (5 bases). V was shortened by 8 bases and J by 5 bases, with 13 bases between the two germline ends. Germline V gives CDR1 MRHNA, CDR2 SNTAGT. The CDR3 contains 13 residues. CDR3 loop: CASGVGGYQPQHF. The CDR3, as DNA: TGTGCCAGCGGTGTCGGGGGGTATCAGCCCCAGCATTTT.

The sample holds many counts of this clonotype. The V and J genes are TRBV2 and TRBJ2-7, with 13 bases matching TRBD2. Per the germline V gene, CDR1 is SNHLY and CDR2 is FYNNEI. This CDR3 has 14 residues. V was pared by 11 bases and J by 4 bases, with 8 bases of the junction left unmatched. The CDR3 reads CASGGLAGVYEQYF. Here the CDR3 DNA reads TGTGCCTCGGGAGGACTAGCGGGAGTTTACGAGCAGTACTTC.